These 10 T cell receptor beta chains came from one sample sequenced in a study of shared T cell receptors in the human thymus. Clones were read by immunoSEQ multiplex PCR, and TCRdb kept only the in-frame ones, dropping some. The table has approximately 730,000 clones, approximately 85% seen once. The same data also went into a second study, on human thymus T cells.

Sequencing was performed on thymocytes. Receptors originate from a girl less than two years old with a congenital heart defect.

The chain couples TRBV10-3 to TRBJ1-1; 8 nucleotides align to TRBD1. Germline V CDR1 and CDR2: ENHRY, SYGVKD. V was pared by 2 bases and J by 4 bases, with 3 bases of the junction left unmatched. The CDR3 is 14 residues long. In DNA, the CDR3 is TGTGCCATCAGTGAGGGACAGGGAATCACTGAAGCTTTCTTT. It yields the protein CAISEGQGITEAFF.

The V gene is TRBV30, the J gene TRBJ1-1; 10 bases are shared with TRBD1. Germline V gene sequence: CDR1 GTSNPN, CDR2 SVGIG (reference sequence). V trimming: 6 bases; J trimming: 0 bases; junction bases outside the gene matches: 16. The CDR3 consists of 18 residues. The CDR3 here is CACLGQGWRRLLNTEAFF. DNA for the CDR3: TGTGCCTGTCTGGGACAGGGGTGGCGAAGGTTGCTGAACACTGAAGCTTTCTTT.

The chain is built from TRBV27 and TRBJ1-2; D perhaps matches TRBD1 (5 bases). With 6 bases removed from V and 5 bases from J, the gap between germline ends came to 16 bases. Germline V gene data show CDR1 as MNHEY and CDR2 as SMNVEV (reference sequence). This CDR3 comprises 14 residues. The CDR3 DNA reads TGTGCCAGCAGGCGGGGCAGAGGCCGATATGGCTACACCTTC. Its translation: CASRRGRGRYGYTF.

The V call is TRBV28, the J call TRBJ1-1; TRBD1 might be the D (5 bases). The CDR3 loop spans 13 amino acids. V dropped 6 bases and J dropped 1 base, with 9 bases sitting between them. CDR1 MDHEN and CDR2 SYDVKM come from the germline V gene. The CDR3 region is CASRVTGNTEAFF. DNA of the CDR3: TGTGCCAGCAGAGTCACAGGGAACACTGAAGCTTTCTTT.

The chain links TRBV5-1 to TRBJ1-6, with TRBD1 matching 7 bases. The CDR3 loop spans 19 amino acids. Germline trimming cut 4 bases from V and 2 bases from J; bases unmatched to any gene: 15. Germline lookup yields CDR1 SGHRS and CDR2 YFSETQ. CDR3: CASSLAGRDSGTYNSPLHF. CDR3 nucleotides: TGCGCCAGCAGCCTTGCCGGGAGGGACAGTGGGACCTATAATTCACCCCTCCACTTT.

A note on this clone: Other DNA sequences within the sample encode an identical CDR3. J is TRBJ2-5 and V is TRBV5-1, with a tentative D call TRBD2 (6 bases). Germline V gene sequence: CDR1 SGHRS, CDR2 YFSETQ. V lost 4 bases and J lost 5, with 12 bases in between. This CDR3 has 13 amino acids. This chain's CDR3 is CASSLGTVETQYF. The CDR3 DNA is TGCGCCAGCAGCCTGGGGACTGTGGAGACCCAGTACTTC.

This clone has just one count. DNA of the CDR3: TGCGCCAGCAGCTCCCAAAATAGACAGGTTCCCTACAATGAGCAGTTCTTC. It specifies CASSSQNRQVPYNEQFF. J is TRBJ2-1 and V is TRBV5-1, with TRBD1 as a possible D gene (6 bases). This CDR3 is 17 amino acids long. V gave up 3 bases and J gave up 2 bases, with 18 bases separating them. In germline, CDR1 is SGHRS, CDR2 YFSETQ.

This chain joins TRBV5-4 and TRBJ2-2; tentatively, D is TRBD1 (6 bases). This CDR3 is 20 amino acids long. Germline CDR1 and CDR2: SGHNT and YYREEE (reference sequence). Trimming shortened V by 1 base and J by 4 bases, and 26 bases separated the two germline ends. DNA for the CDR3: TGTGCCAGCAGCTTGCTTTTAGGTCCGCCGGGACACTCGTTCACCGGGGAGCTGTTTTTT. The encoded protein is CASSLLLGPPGHSFTGELFF.

This chain connects TRBV19 to TRBJ2-7; a possible D gene is TRBD2 (5 bases). Looked up from germline, CDR1 is LNHDA and CDR2 is SQIVND (reference sequence). This CDR3 spans 11 amino acids. The CDR3 loop reads CGRSYSYEQYF. CDR3 sequence (DNA): TGTGGGAGGAGCTACTCCTACGAGCAGTACTTC.

The rearrangement links TRBV2 to TRBJ2-3; 14 nucleotides match TRBD2. Germline loops: CDR1 SNHLY, CDR2 FYNNEI. This CDR3 region has 21 residues. Unmatched junction bases numbered 19, after V lost 4 bases and J lost 4 bases. CDR3 coding DNA: TGTGCCAGCAGTGTCCCGGGACTAGCGGGGGTTGTTTTGCTTCGGTCAGATACGCAGTATTTT. This translates into CASSVPGLAGVVLLRSDTQYF.